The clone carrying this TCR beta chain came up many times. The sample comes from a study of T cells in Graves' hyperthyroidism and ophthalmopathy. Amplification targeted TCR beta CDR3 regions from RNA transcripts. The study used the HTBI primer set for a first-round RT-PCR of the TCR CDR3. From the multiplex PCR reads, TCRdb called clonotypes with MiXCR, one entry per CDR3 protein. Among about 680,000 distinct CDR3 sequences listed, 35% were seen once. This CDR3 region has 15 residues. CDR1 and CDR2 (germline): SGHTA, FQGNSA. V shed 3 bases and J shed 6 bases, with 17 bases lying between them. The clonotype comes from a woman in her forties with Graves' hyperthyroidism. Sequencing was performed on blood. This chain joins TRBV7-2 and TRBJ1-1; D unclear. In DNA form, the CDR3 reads TGTGCCAGCAGCTTGGTAGCCGACGGGTGGTCTGAAGCTTTCTTT. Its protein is CASSLVADGWSEAFF.